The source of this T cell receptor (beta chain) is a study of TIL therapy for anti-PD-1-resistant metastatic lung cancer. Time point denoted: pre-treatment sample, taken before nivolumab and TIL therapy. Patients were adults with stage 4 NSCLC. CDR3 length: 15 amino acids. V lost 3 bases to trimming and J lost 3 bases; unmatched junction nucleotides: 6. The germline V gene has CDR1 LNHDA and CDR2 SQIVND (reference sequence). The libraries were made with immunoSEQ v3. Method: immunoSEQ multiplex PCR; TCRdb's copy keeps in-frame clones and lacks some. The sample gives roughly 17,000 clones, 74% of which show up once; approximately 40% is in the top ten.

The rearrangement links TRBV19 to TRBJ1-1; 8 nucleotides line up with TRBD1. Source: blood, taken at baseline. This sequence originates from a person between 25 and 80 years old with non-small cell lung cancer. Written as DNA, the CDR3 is TGTGCCAGTAGTATGGGGACAGGACCCCACACTGAAGCTTTCTTT. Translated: CASSMGTGPHTEAFF.